This paragraph covers one T cell receptor (beta chain) sequence. The PCR ran on 60 Vbeta and 13 Jbeta primers. Clones were read by immunoSEQ multiplex PCR, and TCRdb kept only the in-frame ones, dropping some. The table has more than 65,000 clones, under 80% seen once. This record belongs to a study of cytomegalovirus exposure and HLA in healthy donors. The CDR3 extends over 13 amino acids. The V gene end was trimmed by 5 bases and the J gene end by 5 bases; junction bases not matched to a gene: 4. In germline, CDR1 is SGHTA, CDR2 FQGTGA. The TCR was taken from a man younger than 35 in good health and CMV-seropositive. This chain uses TRBV7-3 with TRBJ2-5, with 8 bases matching TRBD2. Sequenced input: PBMCs. The CDR3 spells CASSGSGMETQYF. For the CDR3, the DNA is TGTGCCAGCAGCGGTAGCGGGATGGAGACCCAGTACTTC.